The clone carrying this T cell receptor beta chain was seen ten or more times. This specimen comes from a study of human T cells and chemical hapten exposure. Documented time point: healthy volunteer bleed at 2 weeks. Sequencing started from total RNA isolated from unfractionated whole blood. TCRdb ran MiXCR on the RACE reads and lists one entry per CDR3 protein. Seen here are around 130,000 distinct CDR3 sequences, 8.5% to 9.5% observed once, and the top ten hold about 2%. This sequence originates from a male donor in good health. Some clones in this sample may be carry-over from other donors' samples. Sequencing was done on a sample of whole blood.

For the CDR3, the DNA is TGTGCCACCAGCAGAGAAGGTGGTCAGCCCCAGCATTTT. Its translation: CATSREGGQPQHF. The chain couples TRBV15 to TRBJ1-5; no clear D gene. The length of the CDR3 is 13 residues. Trimming shortened V by 0 bases and J by 6 bases, and 6 bases separated the two germline ends. Germline V gene data show CDR1 as LNHNV and CDR2 as YYDKDF (reference sequence).